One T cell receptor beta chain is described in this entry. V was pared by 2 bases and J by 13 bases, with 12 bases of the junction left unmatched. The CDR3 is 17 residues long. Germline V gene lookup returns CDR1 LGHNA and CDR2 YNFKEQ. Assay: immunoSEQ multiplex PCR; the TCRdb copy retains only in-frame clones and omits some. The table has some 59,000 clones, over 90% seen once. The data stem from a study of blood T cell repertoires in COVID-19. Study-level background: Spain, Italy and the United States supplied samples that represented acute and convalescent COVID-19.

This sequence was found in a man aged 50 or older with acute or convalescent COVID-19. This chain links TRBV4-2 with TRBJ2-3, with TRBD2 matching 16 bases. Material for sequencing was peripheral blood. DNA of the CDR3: TGTGCCAGCAGCCAACATGTCGGGACTAGCGGGAGGGCCTTCGAGTATTTT. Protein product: CASSQHVGTSGRAFEYF.